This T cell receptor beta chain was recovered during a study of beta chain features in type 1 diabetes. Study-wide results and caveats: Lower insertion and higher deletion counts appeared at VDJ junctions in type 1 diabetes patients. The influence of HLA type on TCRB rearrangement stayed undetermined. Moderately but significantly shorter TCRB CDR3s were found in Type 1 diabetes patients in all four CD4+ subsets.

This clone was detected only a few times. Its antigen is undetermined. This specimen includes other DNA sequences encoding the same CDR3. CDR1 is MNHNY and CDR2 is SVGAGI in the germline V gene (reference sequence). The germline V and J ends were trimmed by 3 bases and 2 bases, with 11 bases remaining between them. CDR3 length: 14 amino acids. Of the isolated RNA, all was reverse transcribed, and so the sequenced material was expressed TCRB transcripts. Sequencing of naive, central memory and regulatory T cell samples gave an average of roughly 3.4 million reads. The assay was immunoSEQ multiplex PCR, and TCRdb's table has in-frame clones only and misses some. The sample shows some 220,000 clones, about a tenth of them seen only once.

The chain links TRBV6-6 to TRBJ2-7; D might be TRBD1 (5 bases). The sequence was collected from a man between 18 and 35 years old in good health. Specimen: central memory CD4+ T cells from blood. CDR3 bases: TGTGCCAGCAGTTATGGTCAGGGTACCTACGAGCAGTACTTC. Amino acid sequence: CASSYGQGTYEQYF.